This TCR beta chain appears in the sequencing data of a study of blood T cells in healthy people across ages. Using a J-beta primer mix together with a sample-barcoded 5' primer, a second PCR was run for roughly 6 to 12 cycles. TCRdb fed the 5' RACE reads into MiXCR, producing one record per CDR3 protein. The table includes some 1.7 million distinct CDR3 sequences, roughly 28% detected once. CDR1 is MNHEY, CDR2 SVGAGI, per germline. The length of the CDR3 is 14 residues. The table lists this clonotype with a count of one. Lacking the conserved final phenylalanine or tryptophan, this CDR3 likely reflects a read error.

The receptor's source is a woman in her 30s in good health. The sample was blood. J is TRBJ2-5 and V is TRBV6-5; 7 nucleotides match TRBD2. TRBJ2-7 explains the end of the DNA better; the J call may be wrong. Here the CDR3 reads CASSRYGGVYEQYC. CDR3 DNA: TGTGCCAGCAGTCGGTATGGGGGGGTCTACGAGCAGTACTGC.